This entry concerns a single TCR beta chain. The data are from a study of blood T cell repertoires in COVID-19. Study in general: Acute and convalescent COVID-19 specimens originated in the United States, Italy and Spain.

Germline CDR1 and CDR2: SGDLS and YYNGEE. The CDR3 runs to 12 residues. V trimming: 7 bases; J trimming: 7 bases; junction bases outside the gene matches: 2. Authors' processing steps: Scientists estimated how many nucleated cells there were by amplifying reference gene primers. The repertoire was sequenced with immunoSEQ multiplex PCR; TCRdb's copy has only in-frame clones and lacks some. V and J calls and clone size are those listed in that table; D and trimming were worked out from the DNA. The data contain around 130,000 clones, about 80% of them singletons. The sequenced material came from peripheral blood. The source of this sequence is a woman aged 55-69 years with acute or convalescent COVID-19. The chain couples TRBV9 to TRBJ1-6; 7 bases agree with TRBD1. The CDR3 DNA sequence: TGTGCCAGCCAACAGGGGAATTCACCCCTCCACTTT. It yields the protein CASQQGNSPLHF.